The clone carrying this T cell receptor beta chain was seen only a few times. This entry comes from a study of T-cell reconstitution after alpha-beta-depleted transplantation in children. This CDR3 region has 11 residues. Germline CDR1 DFQATT, CDR2 SNEGSKA (reference sequence). The V end was cut by 3 bases, the J end by 3 bases, with 6 bases between. Unique molecular identifiers were built into the TCRbeta library. Using its own MiXCR run on the PCR reads, TCRdb lists one record per CDR3 protein. The sample yields roughly 420,000 distinct CDR3 sequences, around 15% seen once. The TCR sequence derives from a boy younger than two who had a stem cell transplant for Wiskott-Aldrich syndrome, so the T cells may come from the graft donor. Sequenced material: PBMCs, mostly from graft donor cells, taken 360 days after TCRalphabeta/CD19-depleted stem cell transplant. The gene calls are TRBV20-1 and TRBJ2-7; the D gene could be TRBD1 or TRBD2 (5 bases each). The CDR3 sequence: CSASGGYEQYF. CDR3 DNA sequence: TGCAGTGCTAGTGGGGGCTACGAGCAGTACTTC.